This paragraph reports one TCR beta chain. What it binds is not known. These data come from a study of T cell responses to AZD1222 COVID-19 vaccine. Regarding the study as a whole: Receipt of two AZD1222 doses was followed by a rise in Spike-specific TCR breadth and depth. Donors were chiefly white British, with a greater number of females, and clonal diversity was perhaps underestimated. Sampling captured repertoires only after the peak T cell response. Dominant CD4 TCR responses targeted spike regions 160-218 and 743-854.

The protocol was immunoSEQ multiplex PCR, while the TCRdb copy is restricted to in-frame clones and leaves out a portion. The repertoire holds some 98,000 clones, with approximately 84% as singletons. Sequencing was performed on peripheral blood, taken 28 days after the second AZD1222 dose. The clonotype was recovered from an adult who received the AZD1222 COVID-19 vaccine.

The CDR3 nucleotides read TGCGCCAGCAGCTTGGCTAGCGGGGGCTTCACCGGGGAGCTGTTTTTT. This translates into CASSLASGGFTGELFF. The V call is TRBV5-1, the J call TRBJ2-2; TRBD2 aligns across 10 bases. Germline V gene data show CDR1 as SGHRS and CDR2 as YFSETQ. This CDR3 is 16 amino acids long. Trimming removed 0 bases from V and 4 bases from J; junction bases left unmatched: 3.